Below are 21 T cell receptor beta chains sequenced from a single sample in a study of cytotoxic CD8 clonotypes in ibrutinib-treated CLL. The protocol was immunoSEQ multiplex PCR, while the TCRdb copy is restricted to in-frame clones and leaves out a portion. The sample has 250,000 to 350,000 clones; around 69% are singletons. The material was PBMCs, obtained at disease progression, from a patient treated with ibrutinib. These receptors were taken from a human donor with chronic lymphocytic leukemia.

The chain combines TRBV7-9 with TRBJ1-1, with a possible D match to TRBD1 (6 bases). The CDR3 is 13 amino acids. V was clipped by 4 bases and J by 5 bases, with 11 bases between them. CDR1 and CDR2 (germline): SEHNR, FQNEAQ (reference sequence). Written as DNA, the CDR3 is TGTGCCAGCAGCTGGATCAGGGGTACTGAAGCTTTCTTT. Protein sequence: CASSWIRGTEAFF.

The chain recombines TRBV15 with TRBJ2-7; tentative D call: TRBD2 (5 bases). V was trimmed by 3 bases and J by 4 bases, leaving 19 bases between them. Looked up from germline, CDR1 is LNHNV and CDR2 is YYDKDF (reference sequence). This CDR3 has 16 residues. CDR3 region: CATSRETGIMSYEQYF. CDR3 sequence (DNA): TGTGCCACCAGCAGGGAGACCGGGATAATGTCATACGAGCAGTACTTC. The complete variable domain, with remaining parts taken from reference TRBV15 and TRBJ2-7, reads DAMVIQNPRYQVTQFGKPVTLSCSQTLNHNVMYWYQQKSSQAPKLLFHYYDKDFNNEADTPDNFQSRRPNTSFCFLDIRSPGLGDTAMYLCATSRETGIMSYEQYFGPGTRLTVT.

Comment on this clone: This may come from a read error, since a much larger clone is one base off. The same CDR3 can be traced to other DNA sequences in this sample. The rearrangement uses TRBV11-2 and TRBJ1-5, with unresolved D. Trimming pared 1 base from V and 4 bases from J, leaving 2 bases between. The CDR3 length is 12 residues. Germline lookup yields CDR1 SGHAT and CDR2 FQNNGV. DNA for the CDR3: TGTGCCAGCAGCTTAGGGAATCAGCCCCAGCATTTT. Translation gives CASSLGNQPQHF.

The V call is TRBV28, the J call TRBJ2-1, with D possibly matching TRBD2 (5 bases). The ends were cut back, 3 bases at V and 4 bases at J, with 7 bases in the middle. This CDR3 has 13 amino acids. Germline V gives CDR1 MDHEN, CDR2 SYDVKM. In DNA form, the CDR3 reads TGTGCCAGCAGTTTGGAGCGGTACAATGAGCAGTTCTTC. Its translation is CASSLERYNEQFF.

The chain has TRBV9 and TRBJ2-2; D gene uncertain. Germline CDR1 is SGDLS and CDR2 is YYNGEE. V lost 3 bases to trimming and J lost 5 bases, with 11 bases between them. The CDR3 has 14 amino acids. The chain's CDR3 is CASSALRGTGELFF. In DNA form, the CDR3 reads TGTGCCAGCAGCGCCCTCCGTGGGACCGGGGAGCTGTTTTTT.

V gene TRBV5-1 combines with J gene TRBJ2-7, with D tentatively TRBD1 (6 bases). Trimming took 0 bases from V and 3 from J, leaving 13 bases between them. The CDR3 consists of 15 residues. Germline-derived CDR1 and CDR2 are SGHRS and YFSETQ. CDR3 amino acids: CASSLDRVGDYEQYF. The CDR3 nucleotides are TGCGCCAGCAGCTTGGACAGGGTAGGCGACTACGAGCAGTACTTC.

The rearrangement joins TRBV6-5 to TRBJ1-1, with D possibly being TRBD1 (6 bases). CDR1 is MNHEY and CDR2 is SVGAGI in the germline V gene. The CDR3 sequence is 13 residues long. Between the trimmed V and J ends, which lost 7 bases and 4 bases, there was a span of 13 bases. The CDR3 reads CASKQGWSTEAFF. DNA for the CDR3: TGTGCCAGCAAACAGGGTTGGAGCACTGAAGCTTTCTTT.

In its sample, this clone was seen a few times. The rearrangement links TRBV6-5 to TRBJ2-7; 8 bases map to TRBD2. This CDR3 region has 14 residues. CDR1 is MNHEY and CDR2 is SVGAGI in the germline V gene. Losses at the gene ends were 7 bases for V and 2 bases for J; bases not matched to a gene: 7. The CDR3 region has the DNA TGTGCCAGCACCCCAGCGGGGGCACCCTACGAGCAGTACTTC. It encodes CASTPAGAPYEQYF.

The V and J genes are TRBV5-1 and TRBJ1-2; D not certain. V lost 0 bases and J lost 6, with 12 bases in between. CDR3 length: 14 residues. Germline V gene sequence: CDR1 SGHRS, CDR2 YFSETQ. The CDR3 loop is CASSLEVALDGYTF. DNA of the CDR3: TGCGCCAGCAGCTTGGAGGTAGCGCTCGATGGCTACACCTTC.

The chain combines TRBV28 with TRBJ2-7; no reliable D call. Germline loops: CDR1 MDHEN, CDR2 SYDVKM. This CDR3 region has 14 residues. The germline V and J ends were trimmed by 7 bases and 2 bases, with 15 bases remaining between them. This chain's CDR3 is CASIKVISPYEQYF. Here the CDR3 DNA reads TGTGCCAGCATCAAAGTTATTTCCCCCTACGAGCAGTACTTC.

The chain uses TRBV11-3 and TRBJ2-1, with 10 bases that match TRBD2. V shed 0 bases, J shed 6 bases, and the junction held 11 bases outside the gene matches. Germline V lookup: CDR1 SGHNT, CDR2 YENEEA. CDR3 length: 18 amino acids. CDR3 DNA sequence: TGTGCCAGCAGCTTAGAGTCCCTAGCGGGGGACTCGAGCAATGAGCAGTTCTTC. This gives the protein CASSLESLAGDSSNEQFF.

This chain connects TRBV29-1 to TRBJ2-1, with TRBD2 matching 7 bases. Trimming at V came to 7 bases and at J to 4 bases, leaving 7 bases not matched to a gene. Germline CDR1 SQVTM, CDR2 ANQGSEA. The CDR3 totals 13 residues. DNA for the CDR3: TGCAGCGGGGGGAAAGCGGGGTACAATGAGCAGTTCTTC. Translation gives CSGGKAGYNEQFF.

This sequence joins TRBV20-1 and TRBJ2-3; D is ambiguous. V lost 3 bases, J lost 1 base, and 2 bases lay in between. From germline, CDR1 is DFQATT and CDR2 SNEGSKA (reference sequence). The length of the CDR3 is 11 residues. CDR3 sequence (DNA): TGCAGTGCTAGCCGCACAGATACGCAGTATTTT. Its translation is CSASRTDTQYF.

The CDR3 region has the DNA TGTGCCAGCAGCTTGGAGGCCAACATTCAGTACTTC. This encodes CASSLEANIQYF. The chain recombines TRBV5-6 with TRBJ2-4; D ambiguous. Per the germline V gene, CDR1 is SGHDT and CDR2 is YYEEEE. This CDR3 is 12 amino acids long. V lost 0 bases and J lost 7, with 5 bases in between.

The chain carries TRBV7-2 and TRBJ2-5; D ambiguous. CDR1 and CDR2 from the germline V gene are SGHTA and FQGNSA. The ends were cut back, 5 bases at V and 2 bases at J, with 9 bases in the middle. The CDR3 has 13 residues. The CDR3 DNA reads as TGTGCCAGCAGCGTAAGTCAGCAAGAGACCCAGTACTTC. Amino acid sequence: CASSVSQQETQYF.

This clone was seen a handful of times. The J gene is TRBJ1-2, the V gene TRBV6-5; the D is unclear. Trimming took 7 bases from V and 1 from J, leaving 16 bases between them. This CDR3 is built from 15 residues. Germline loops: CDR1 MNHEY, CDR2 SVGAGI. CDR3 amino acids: CASMEHSTFNYGYTF. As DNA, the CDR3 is TGTGCCAGCATGGAGCACAGCACCTTTAACTATGGCTACACCTTC.

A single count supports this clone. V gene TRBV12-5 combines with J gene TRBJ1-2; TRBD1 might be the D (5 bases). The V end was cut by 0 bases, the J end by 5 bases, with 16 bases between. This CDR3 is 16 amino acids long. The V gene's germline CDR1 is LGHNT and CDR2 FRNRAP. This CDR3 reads CASGLVVSWDSYGYTF. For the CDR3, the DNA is TGTGCTAGTGGTTTGGTAGTCTCGTGGGACTCGTATGGCTACACCTTC. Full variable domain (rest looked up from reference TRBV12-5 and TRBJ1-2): DARVTQTPRHKVTEMGQEVTMRCQPILGHNTVFWYRQTMMQGLELLAYFRNRAPLDDSGMPKDRFSAEMPDATLATLKIQPSEPRDSAVYFCASGLVVSWDSYGYTFGSGTRLTVV.

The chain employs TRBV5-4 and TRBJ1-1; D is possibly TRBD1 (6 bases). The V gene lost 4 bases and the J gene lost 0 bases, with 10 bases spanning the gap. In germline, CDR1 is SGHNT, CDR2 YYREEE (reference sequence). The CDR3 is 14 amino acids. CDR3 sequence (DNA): TGTGCCAGCAGCCTAACAGGGATGAACACTGAAGCTTTCTTT. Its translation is CASSLTGMNTEAFF. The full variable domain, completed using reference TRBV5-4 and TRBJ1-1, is ETGVTQSPTHLIKTRGQQVTLRCSSQSGHNTVSWYQQALGQGPQFIFQYYREEENGRGNFPPRFSGLQFPNYSSELNVNALELDDSALYLCASSLTGMNTEAFFGQGTRLTVV.

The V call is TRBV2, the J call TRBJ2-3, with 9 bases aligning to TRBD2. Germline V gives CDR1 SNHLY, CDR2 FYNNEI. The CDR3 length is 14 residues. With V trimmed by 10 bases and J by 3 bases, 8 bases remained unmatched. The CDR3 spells CAKSGTSFTDTQYF. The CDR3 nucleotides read TGTGCCAAGTCCGGGACTAGCTTTACAGATACGCAGTATTTT.

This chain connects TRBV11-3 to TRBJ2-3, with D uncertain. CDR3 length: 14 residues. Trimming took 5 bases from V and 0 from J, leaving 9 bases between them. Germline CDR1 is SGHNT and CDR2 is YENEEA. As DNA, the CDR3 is TGTGCCAGCAGCCTCTCCCCTAGCACAGATACGCAGTATTTT. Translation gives CASSLSPSTDTQYF.

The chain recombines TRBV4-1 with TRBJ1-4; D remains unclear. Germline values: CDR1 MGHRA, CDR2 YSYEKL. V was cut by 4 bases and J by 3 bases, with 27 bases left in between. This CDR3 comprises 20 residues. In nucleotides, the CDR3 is TGCGCCAGCAGCCCCCTTAAGGAGACAAGTAATTGGGCCGCTAATGAAAAACTGTTTTTT. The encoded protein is CASSPLKETSNWAANEKLFF.